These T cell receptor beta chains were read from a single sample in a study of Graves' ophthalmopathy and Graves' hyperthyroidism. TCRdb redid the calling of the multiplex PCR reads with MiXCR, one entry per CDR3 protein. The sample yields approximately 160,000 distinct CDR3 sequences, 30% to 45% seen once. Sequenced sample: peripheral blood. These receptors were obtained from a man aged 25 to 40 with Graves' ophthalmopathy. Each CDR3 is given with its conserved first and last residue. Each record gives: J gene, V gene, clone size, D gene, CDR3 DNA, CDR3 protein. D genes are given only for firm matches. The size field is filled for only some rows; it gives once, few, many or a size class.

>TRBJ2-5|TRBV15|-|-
TGTGCCACCAGCAGCTTCGGACCCCAAGAGACCCAGTACTTC
CATSSFGPQETQYF
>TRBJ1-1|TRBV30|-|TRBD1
TGTGCCTGGGGACAGGGATCGAACACTGAAGCTTTCTTT
CAWGQGSNTEAFF
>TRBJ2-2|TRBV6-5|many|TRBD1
TGTGCCAGCAGTTACGGGCAGGGGGCGGGGGAGCTGTTTTTT
CASSYGQGAGELFF
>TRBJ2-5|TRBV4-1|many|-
TGCGCCAGCAGCCCCCGGGGCCGAGGGGGAGAGACCCAGTACTTC
CASSPRGRGGETQYF
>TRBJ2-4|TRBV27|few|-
TGTGCCAGCAGTAAGAACAGGGTGGCCAAAAACATTCAGTACTTC
CASSKNRVAKNIQYF
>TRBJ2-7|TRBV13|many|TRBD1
TGTGCCAGCAGCCCGGGACAGGGGGCCGGGGAGCAGTACTTC
CASSPGQGAGEQYF
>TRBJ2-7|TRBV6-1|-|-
TGTGCCAGCAGTGAAGCGTCCTTTTCCGCCAGCTCCTACGAGCAGTACTTC
CASSEASFSASSYEQYF
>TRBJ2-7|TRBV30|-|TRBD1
TGTGCCGGGACAGGGGTCCGCCACGAGCAGTACTTC
CAGTGVRHEQYF
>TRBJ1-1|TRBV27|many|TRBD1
TGTGCCAGCCTCCCGACAGGGAAGGCCCGGAACACTGAAGCTTTCTTT
CASLPTGKARNTEAFF
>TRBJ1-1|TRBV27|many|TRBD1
TGTGCCAGCAGTGATCTGGACAGGGGAAACACTGAAGCTTTCTTT
CASSDLDRGNTEAFF
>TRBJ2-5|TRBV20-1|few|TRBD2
TGCAGTGCTAGACCGACTAGCGGGAGCTGGGAGACCCAGTACTTC
CSARPTSGSWETQYF
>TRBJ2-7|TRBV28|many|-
TGTGCCAGCAGTTTGGGCAGGGTCAGGAACGAGCAGTACTTC
CASSLGRVRNEQYF
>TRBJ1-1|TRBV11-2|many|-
TGTGCCAGCAGCTTAGGGCAGAGGAACACTGAAGCTTTCTTT
CASSLGQRNTEAFF
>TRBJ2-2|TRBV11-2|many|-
TGTGCCAGCAGCTTAGATCGTAGTCCTGGGGAGCTGTTTTTT
CASSLDRSPGELFF
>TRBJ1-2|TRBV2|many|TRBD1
TGTGCCAGCAGTGAGACAGGGGCCTATGGCTACACCTTC
CASSETGAYGYTF
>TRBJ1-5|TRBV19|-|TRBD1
TGTGCCAGTAGGGGACAGCTACTAAATCAGCCCCAGCATTTT
CASRGQLLNQPQHF
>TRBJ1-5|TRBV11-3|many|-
TGTGCCAGCAGCAGAGACCTCAATCAGCCCCAGCATTTT
CASSRDLNQPQHF
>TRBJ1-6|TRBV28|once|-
TGTGCCAGCAGCTCCGGGACTCTAAATTCACCCCTCCACTTT
CASSSGTLNSPLHF
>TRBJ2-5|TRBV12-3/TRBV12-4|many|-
TGTGCCAGCAGTTTATCCAGCCAAGAGACCCAGTACTTC
CASSLSSQETQYF
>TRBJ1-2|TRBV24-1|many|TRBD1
TGTGCCACCAGTGACCCTGGACAGGGGGACTATGGCTACACCTTC
CATSDPGQGDYGYTF
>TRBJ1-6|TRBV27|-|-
TGTGCCAGCACTTTCAACTATAATTCACCCCTCCACTTT
CASTFNYNSPLHF
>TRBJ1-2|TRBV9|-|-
TGTGCCAGCAGCGTAGCTACGAGTGGAGGTTTTTATGGCTACACCTTC
CASSVATSGGFYGYTF
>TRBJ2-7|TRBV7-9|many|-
TGTGCCAGCAGCTCGGGCAAGCTTCGGGCTTACGAGCAGTACTTC
CASSSGKLRAYEQYF
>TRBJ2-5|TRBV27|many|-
TGTGCCAGCAGTTTATGGAACGGCTTCCAAGAGACCCAGTACTTC
CASSLWNGFQETQYF
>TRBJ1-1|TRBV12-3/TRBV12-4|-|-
TGTGCCAGCAGTTTTCGTTTCGGACGGCTTGAAGCTTTCTTT
CASSFRFGRLEAFF
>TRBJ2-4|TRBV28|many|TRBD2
TGTGCCAGCAGAATGAGTGGGACTAGGAAAAACATTCAGTACTTC
CASRMSGTRKNIQYF
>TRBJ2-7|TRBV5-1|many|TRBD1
TGCGCCAGCAGCTCCCAGACAGGGGGGGAGCAGTACTTC
CASSSQTGGEQYF
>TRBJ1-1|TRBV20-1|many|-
TGCAGTGCTACTTACGCGGGGTGGGGCACTGAAGCTTTCTTT
CSATYAGWGTEAFF
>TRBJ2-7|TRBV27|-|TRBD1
TGTGCCACCGGACAGGGGATTAACGAGCAGTACTTC
CATGQGINEQYF